The rows below give T cell receptor beta chains drawn from one sample of a study of cytomegalovirus exposure and HLA in healthy donors. Using immunoSEQ multiplex PCR, the repertoire was profiled, and TCRdb retains in-frame clones only, with some absent. The sample includes 120,000 or so clones, 66% of them seen just once. The sample consisted of PBMCs. Receptors were obtained from a man between 18 and 35 years old in good health and CMV-seronegative. CDR3s include the opening cysteine and the closing phenylalanine or tryptophan. Each record gives: clone size, V gene, J gene, D gene, CDR3 protein, CDR3 DNA. D genes are given only for firm matches. Size tells how often a clone was seen (once, few, many) or the class of an expanded clone, and some rows leave it out.

clone size: -
V gene: TRBV27
J gene: TRBJ2-3
D gene: TRBD1
CDR3 protein: CASSLLGGLRTGGADTQYF
CDR3 DNA: TGTGCCAGCAGTTTATTAGGGGGCCTTAGGACAGGGGGCGCAGATACGCAGTATTTT

clone size: -
V gene: TRBV6-5
J gene: TRBJ1-2
D gene: -
CDR3 protein: CASFTFTGNYGYTF
CDR3 DNA: TGTGCCAGCTTTACCTTTACAGGGAACTATGGCTACACCTTC

clone size: once
V gene: TRBV13
J gene: TRBJ2-7
D gene: TRBD1
CDR3 protein: CASSPKVIRTGGAYEQYF
CDR3 DNA: TGTGCCAGCAGCCCCAAGGTGATACGGACAGGGGGGGCCTACGAGCAGTACTTC

clone size: few
V gene: TRBV29-1
J gene: TRBJ1-5
D gene: -
CDR3 protein: CSVAGAGNQPQHF
CDR3 DNA: TGCAGCGTTGCAGGGGCTGGCAATCAGCCCCAGCATTTT

clone size: -
V gene: TRBV7-2
J gene: TRBJ1-1
D gene: -
CDR3 protein: CASSRGGIAEAFF
CDR3 DNA: TGTGCCAGCAGCCGGGGGGGGATTGCTGAAGCTTTCTTT

clone size: -
V gene: TRBV19
J gene: TRBJ2-3
D gene: -
CDR3 protein: CASSLDRSARPTDTQYF
CDR3 DNA: TGTGCCAGTAGTTTAGACAGGTCGGCAAGGCCGACAGATACGCAGTATTTT

clone size: -
V gene: TRBV7-2
J gene: TRBJ1-5
D gene: -
CDR3 protein: CASSRYGISNQPQHF
CDR3 DNA: TGTGCCAGCAGCCGATACGGTATAAGCAATCAGCCCCAGCATTTT

clone size: -
V gene: TRBV13
J gene: TRBJ2-7
D gene: -
CDR3 protein: CASSLSSGTYEQYF
CDR3 DNA: TGTGCCAGCAGCTTAAGCTCGGGAACCTACGAGCAGTACTTC

clone size: few
V gene: TRBV28
J gene: TRBJ2-1
D gene: TRBD2
CDR3 protein: CASSLAGGTSLSSYNEQFF
CDR3 DNA: TGTGCCAGCAGCCTAGCGGGAGGGACTTCCCTGAGCTCCTACAATGAGCAGTTCTTC

clone size: -
V gene: TRBV28
J gene: TRBJ1-4
D gene: -
CDR3 protein: CASGASGEKLFF
CDR3 DNA: TGTGCCAGCGGGGCGTCGGGTGAAAAACTGTTTTTT

clone size: -
V gene: TRBV7-2
J gene: TRBJ2-1
D gene: -
CDR3 protein: CASSPMTRSYNEQFF
CDR3 DNA: TGTGCCAGCAGCCCCATGACTAGATCCTACAATGAGCAGTTCTTC

clone size: -
V gene: TRBV5-1
J gene: TRBJ2-3
D gene: TRBD2
CDR3 protein: CASRTSGGADTQYF
CDR3 DNA: TGCGCCAGCAGGACTAGCGGGGGGGCAGATACGCAGTATTTT

clone size: -
V gene: TRBV19
J gene: TRBJ2-3
D gene: -
CDR3 protein: CASSPRTVLADTQYF
CDR3 DNA: TGTGCCAGTAGTCCCCGGACAGTTTTAGCAGATACGCAGTATTTT

clone size: -
V gene: TRBV30
J gene: TRBJ2-1
D gene: TRBD1
CDR3 protein: CAWRPPGGSRGARINEQFF
CDR3 DNA: TGTGCCTGGAGACCTCCAGGGGGATCCCGTGGGGCTAGAATAAATGAGCAGTTCTTC

clone size: -
V gene: TRBV29-1
J gene: TRBJ1-3
D gene: -
CDR3 protein: CSGKGGRGGNTIYF
CDR3 DNA: TGCAGCGGAAAGGGGGGGAGAGGTGGAAACACCATATATTTT